This paragraph reports one TCR beta chain. The antigen remains unidentified. This specimen belongs to a study of Ad26.COV2.S vaccination and SARS-CoV-2 variants. Overall study context: The vaccine Ad26.COV2.S was put into the muscle once, or twice with 56 days between. General study findings and limits: Substantial post-vaccination breadth of spike-specific CD8+ and CD4+ T cell responses was reported. Quantification of TCR breadth and depth may have yielded underestimates of total T cell responses.

Method: immunoSEQ multiplex PCR; TCRdb's copy keeps in-frame clones and lacks some. The table lists approximately 300,000 clones, around 83% of them singletons. The treatment denotes: roughly 19 received Ad26.COV2.S at low or high dose, single or two shots; about 5 received placebo; per-sample allocation not given. Day 63 after the first injection of vaccine or placebo was the sampling time. An adult donor aged 18-55 years was enrolled in Boston. The sample here was peripheral blood, taken in a trial of Ad26.COV2.S vaccine versus placebo. The receptor comes from a person aged 18-60 years who received the Ad26.COV2.S COVID-19 vaccine or a placebo.

The CDR3 nucleotides read TGTGCCAGCAGCTTAAGGCCATATGGCTACACCTTC. It translates to CASSLRPYGYTF. The V and J genes are TRBV7-2 and TRBJ1-2, with D unclear. Per germline, CDR1 SGHTA and CDR2 FQGNSA. V was cut by 2 bases and J by 5 bases, with 6 bases left in between. The CDR3 sequence is 12 residues long.